The text below deals with one TCR beta chain. The target of this receptor is not known. No much larger clone exists at a distance of one base, and base qualities are not known. Participants in the prospective study were enrolled through a virtual design, were aged roughly 18 to 100 years, and lived in approximately 24 United States geographic areas. In the prospective study, cohorts were assigned on the basis of participant-reported clinical history obtained from a screening survey and a study questionnaire. Recovered participants in ImmuneRACE Cohort 3 were defined as having two consecutive negative NP/OP PCR tests, clearance from a healthcare professional, or resolution of symptoms. Each participant in the prospective study had whole blood, serum and a nasopharyngeal or oropharyngeal swab collected by mobile phlebotomists. Prospective study participants could optionally give additional blood draws and questionnaires over an approximately 2-month period. Before DNA extraction, prospective study blood samples were shipped either frozen or at room temperature.

This sample is drawn from a study of blood T cell repertoires in COVID-19 (dated by TCRdb to 2018 to 2021). Regarding the study in general: The collaborator samples originated in the United States, Italy and Spain and spanned the acute and convalescent phases of COVID-19. The prospective study material was composed of cDNA or gDNA derived from T cells, B-cell-depleted T cells, or PBMCs. Deeply sampled blood TCRbeta repertoires from subjects exposed to, actively infected with, or recovered from COVID-19 were included in the dataset. The repertoires were made available in a free public database intended to serve as a resource for research on the immune response to SARS-CoV-2. Samples were obtained from the ongoing ImmuneRACE study (first 160 participants) and from 1,254 subjects provided by 6 global collaborators. Nearly every sample came with metadata listing a de-identified subject ID, COVID-19 status, age in years and sex. Where HLA class I and class II types were available, the types were taken from metadata supplied by the sample provider, not from assay-based typing. The paper as a whole reports these results and caveats: Clinical and demographic metadata were provided uncurated, with the amount varying by source and participant.

TCRbeta CDR3 regions were amplified from genomic DNA by means of the immunoSEQ Assay, a bias-controlled multiplex PCR. The authors' analysis ran thus. Within the assay, amplification of reference gene primers was used to estimate how many nucleated cells each sample contained. Sequence reads were collapsed and filtered to measure the absolute abundance of every unique TCRbeta CDR3 rearrangement. For each sample, productive Simpson clonality was calculated as the square root of Simpson's diversity index across productive rearrangements. What TCRdb holds here is the immuneACCESS table cut down to in-frame rearrangements. Part of the clones is not present; checked against another copy, under half of the missing clones reflect an unresolved V gene, and the others are unexplained. V and J calls and clone size are those listed in that table; D and trimming were worked out from the DNA. In all, the sample holds 250,000 to 350,000 clones, and roughly nine tenths of those were seen once. The biggest ten clones account for about 2.2% of the sample.

V loses 11 bases, J loses 10 bases, and the germline ends lie 14 bases apart. The CDR3 contains 11 residues, cysteine and phenylalanine counted. The read is trimmed to its CDR3 DNA, 33 bases read in frame from base 1. Via the germline V gene (reference sequence), CDR1 is LNHDA and CDR2 SQIVND. This TCR was sampled from a woman aged 18-35 years who had recovered from COVID-19. The chain was built from TRBV19 and TRBJ1-4, with no D gene named confidently. The sample taken for sequencing was PBMCs or T cells enriched from blood (not recorded which). CDR3 reads: CACVSGGKLFF. In nucleotides, the sequence is TGTGCCTGCGTCTCGGGAGGAAAACTGTTTTTT.